This entry lists 32 T cell receptor beta chains sequenced from one sample in a study of radiotherapy plus CTLA-4 blockade in lung cancer. Profiling relied on immunoSEQ multiplex PCR, and the TCRdb table lists in-frame clones only, not all of them. The sample shows 90,000 to 100,000 clones, 65% to 75% of them seen only once. The sequences come from peripheral blood, collected from a patient treated with radiotherapy plus ipilimumab. These TCRs come from a human donor with non-small cell lung cancer who had a partial response to radiotherapy plus ipilimumab. Some clones in this sample may be carry-over from other donors' samples.

The rearrangement uses TRBV23-1 and TRBJ1-2; D not certain. TRBV23-1 is marked as an open reading frame, function uncertain. Trimming stripped 4 bases from V and 12 bases from J, with 12 bases between. This CDR3 is built from 11 residues. The CDR3 DNA sequence: TGCGCCAGCAGTCCAGGAGGAAAAGACACCTTC. Protein sequence: CASSPGGKDTF.

The J gene is TRBJ2-3, the V gene TRBV10-2; 10 bases line up with TRBD1. This CDR3 contains 16 residues. Germline trimming cut 0 bases from V and 4 bases from J; bases unmatched to any gene: 4. CDR1 is WSHSY, CDR2 SAAADI, per germline. The CDR3 region is CASSESRTGGADTQYF. The DNA of the CDR3 is TGCGCCAGCAGTGAGTCAAGGACAGGGGGGGCAGATACGCAGTATTTT.

This clone occurred once. The V and J genes are TRBV7-2 and TRBJ1-4, with unresolved D. V lost 5 bases, J lost 0 bases, and 7 bases lay in between. There are 14 residues in the CDR3. Germline V gene lookup returns CDR1 SGHTA and CDR2 FQGNSA. The DNA of the CDR3 is TGTGCCAGCAGCCCCTATTCAACTAATGAAAAACTGTTTTTT. This translates into CASSPYSTNEKLFF.

The CDR3 DNA reads as TGTGCCATCAGGGCGGGGATCAGCACAGATACGCAGTATTTT. Residues: CAIRAGISTDTQYF. This rearrangement joins TRBV10-3 to TRBJ2-3; tentative D call: TRBD2 (6 bases). V was cut by 6 bases and J by 0 bases, with 10 bases left in between. Germline loops: CDR1 ENHRY, CDR2 SYGVKD. The CDR3 is 14 amino acids.

The chain couples TRBV5-1 to TRBJ2-7; 8 bases map to TRBD1. The CDR3 runs 14 residues. The V gene's germline CDR1 is SGHRS and CDR2 YFSETQ. The V segment lost 4 bases and the J segment 7 bases; nucleotides outside the gene matches: 10. The CDR3 region is CASSMGQDPGEQYF. In DNA form, the CDR3 reads TGCGCCAGCAGCATGGGACAGGACCCGGGGGAGCAGTACTTC.

The chain is built from TRBV18 and TRBJ2-1; 11 positions match TRBD2. V shed 2 bases and J 6 bases; nucleotides not matched to a gene: 6. CDR1 and CDR2 from the germline V gene are KGHSH and LQKENI. The CDR3 runs 16 residues. Here the CDR3 reads CASSPAGLAGGNEQFF. The DNA for the CDR3 is TGTGCCAGCTCACCAGCGGGTCTAGCGGGGGGCAATGAGCAGTTCTTC.

The chain is built from TRBV11-2 and TRBJ2-1; the D gene is possibly TRBD2 (5 bases). The length of the CDR3 is 15 residues. V was clipped by 5 bases and J by 5 bases, with 16 bases between them. Germline lookup yields CDR1 SGHAT and CDR2 FQNNGV. The DNA for the CDR3 is TGTGCCAGCAGCCCCCGGACTGCTAGCAACAATGAGCAGTTCTTC. Its protein product is CASSPRTASNNEQFF.

The genes are TRBV13 and TRBJ2-5; 7 positions match TRBD1. Per germline, CDR1 PRHDT and CDR2 FYEKMQ (reference sequence). CDR3 length equals 13 residues. J lost 4 bases, V lost 5 bases, and 4 bases had no gene match. CDR3 sequence: CASSKDRSETQYF. The CDR3, as DNA: TGTGCCAGCAGCAAGGACAGGTCAGAGACCCAGTACTTC. The full variable domain, rest sourced from reference TRBV13 and TRBJ2-5, is AAGVIQSPRHLIKEKRETATLKCYPIPRHDTVYWYQQGPGQDPQFLISFYEKMQSDKGSIPDRFSAQQFSDYHSELNMSSLELGDSALYFCASSKDRSETQYFGPGTRLLVL.

This chain connects TRBV7-9 to TRBJ1-1; the D is unclear. Per germline, CDR1 SEHNR and CDR2 FQNEAQ (reference sequence). CDR3 length: 14 amino acids. Trimming left V 1 base short and J 1 base short, with 7 bases between. The CDR3 protein is CASSLGASNTEAFF. The CDR3 DNA sequence: TGTGCCAGCAGCTTAGGGGCCTCGAACACTGAAGCTTTCTTT.

The genes are TRBV28 and TRBJ1-1, with D perhaps TRBD1 (6 bases). This CDR3 has 17 amino acids. The germline V and J ends were trimmed by 1 base and 0 bases, with 15 bases remaining between them. Germline V lookup: CDR1 MDHEN, CDR2 SYDVKM. The CDR3 protein is CASSLSRGVLMNTEAFF. DNA of the CDR3: TGTGCCAGCAGTTTATCCAGGGGAGTCCTCATGAACACTGAAGCTTTCTTT.

This clone was counted a single time. This chain connects TRBV6-4 to TRBJ2-1; 9 bases map to TRBD2. Germline loops: CDR1 MRHNA, CDR2 SNTAGT. The CDR3 consists of 14 residues. The V gene end was trimmed by 3 bases and the J gene end by 9 bases; junction bases not matched to a gene: 6. CDR3 protein: CASSEGGGAGEQFF. The DNA of the CDR3 is TGTGCCAGCAGTGAGGGCGGGGGGGCCGGTGAGCAGTTCTTC.

The J gene is TRBJ2-1, the V gene TRBV27; D is perhaps TRBD1 (5 bases). This CDR3 is built from 14 residues. Germline CDR1 and CDR2: MNHEY and SMNVEV (reference sequence). The V and J ends lost 2 bases and 9 bases respectively, with 14 bases between them. The CDR3 nucleotides are TGTGCCAGCAGTTTAAGGGGATTTTATAGTGAGCAGTTCTTC. The encoded protein is CASSLRGFYSEQFF.

The rearrangement links TRBV7-9 to TRBJ1-1; D remains unclear. Germline lookup yields CDR1 SEHNR and CDR2 FQNEAQ (reference sequence). V lost 4 bases, J lost 5 bases, and 11 bases lay in between. The CDR3 contains 13 residues. Written as DNA, the CDR3 is TGTGCCAGCAGCTCCGGGGTTGGGACTGAAGCTTTCTTT. This sequence encodes CASSSGVGTEAFF.

The CDR3: CASSRADYKETQYF. For the CDR3, the DNA is TGTGCCAGCAGCCGAGCAGACTACAAAGAGACCCAGTACTTC. This chain uses TRBV6-1 with TRBJ2-5, with a possible D match to TRBD2 (5 bases). V was clipped by 6 bases and J by 3 bases, with 14 bases between them. Germline V gene lookup returns CDR1 MNHNS and CDR2 SASEGT. The CDR3 runs 14 residues.

The chain combines TRBV11-3 with TRBJ2-7, with D tentatively TRBD1 (6 bases). V lost 5 bases, J lost 4 bases, and 21 bases lay in between. Germline V lookup: CDR1 SGHNT, CDR2 YENEEA. The CDR3 extends over 16 amino acids. The CDR3 region is CASSQNPGANPYEQYF. CDR3 nucleotide sequence: TGTGCCAGCAGCCAAAACCCAGGGGCCAATCCGTACGAGCAGTACTTC.

The chain joins TRBV7-9 to TRBJ1-2; D ambiguous. V was shortened by 3 bases and J by 3 bases, with 11 bases between the two germline ends. Germline CDR1 and CDR2: SEHNR and FQNEAQ (reference sequence). The CDR3 is made up of 14 amino acids. CDR3 nucleotides: TGTGCCAGCAGCTTGCTTTCAGAATACTATGGCTACACCTTC. It encodes CASSLLSEYYGYTF.

The genes are TRBV10-3 and TRBJ1-2; 7 positions match TRBD1. In germline, CDR1 is ENHRY, CDR2 SYGVKD. After removal of 10 bases from V and 1 base from J, the junction contained 9 bases not matched to a gene. This CDR3 is built from 14 residues. The CDR3 protein is CATRPGQLNYGYTF. The CDR3 nucleotides read TGTGCCACTCGTCCGGGACAGCTTAACTATGGCTACACCTTC.

This chain joins TRBV7-3 and TRBJ2-1, with D tentatively TRBD2 (6 bases). V was trimmed by 3 bases and J by 7 bases, leaving 13 bases between them. Germline V CDR1 and CDR2: SGHTA, FQGTGA. CDR3 size: 14 residues. CDR3 loop: CASSFMGGMNEQFF. The CDR3 DNA reads TGTGCCAGCAGCTTCATGGGGGGTATGAATGAGCAGTTCTTC.

This sequence joins TRBV5-1 and TRBJ1-1; 8 bases fit TRBD1. The germline V gene encodes CDR1 SGHRS and CDR2 YFSETQ. CDR3 length equals 14 residues. Trimming at V came to 6 bases and at J to 0 bases, leaving 4 bases not matched to a gene. The CDR3 loop is CASTATGVNTEAFF. Here the CDR3 DNA reads TGCGCCAGCACCGCGACAGGGGTGAACACTGAAGCTTTCTTT.

V gene TRBV4-2 combines with J gene TRBJ2-5; 7 bases are shared with TRBD1. The length of the CDR3 is 15 residues. The germline V gene has CDR1 LGHNA and CDR2 YNFKEQ. V lost 6 bases and J lost 5; bases outside the gene matches: 12. This CDR3 is CASSGEEGAFETQYF. The CDR3 nucleotides are TGTGCCAGCAGTGGAGAAGAGGGGGCGTTCGAGACCCAGTACTTC.

The V and J genes are TRBV11-2 and TRBJ2-7, with D uncertain. The germline gives CDR1 SGHAT, CDR2 FQNNGV. The V gene lost 5 bases and the J gene lost 2 bases, with 13 bases spanning the gap. This CDR3 comprises 14 residues. The DNA for the CDR3 is TGTGCCAGCAGCCCCATTCGCAGTACCTACGAGCAGTACTTC. Protein sequence: CASSPIRSTYEQYF.

This chain links TRBV7-5 with TRBJ2-1; the table's D call, TRBD1, was not checked against the DNA. TRBV7-5 is a pseudogene locus. The CDR3 is 16 amino acids. CDR3 in DNA: TGTGTCAGAAGCGACGACCGGGACAGGACCTACAATGAGCAGTTCTTC. Protein sequence: CVRSDDRDRTYNEQFF.

The V call is TRBV28, the J call TRBJ2-7, with D maybe TRBD2 (5 bases). CDR1 is MDHEN, CDR2 SYDVKM, per germline. Trimming removed 7 bases from V and 5 bases from J, with 15 bases in between. The CDR3 has 13 residues. The CDR3 nucleotides read TGTGCCAGCACCGCAGGCGGGTTCCACGAGCAGTACTTC. Translation: CASTAGGFHEQYF.

V and J are TRBV2 and TRBJ2-1; a weak D match, TRBD1 (6 bases). CDR1 is SNHLY and CDR2 is FYNNEI in the germline V gene. Trimming took off 6 bases at V and 0 bases at J, with 12 bases between the two ends. The CDR3 contains 15 residues. The chain's CDR3 is CASRREGGSYNEQFF. The CDR3 nucleotides read TGTGCCAGCAGGAGGGAAGGGGGCTCCTACAATGAGCAGTTCTTC.

This chain connects TRBV13 to TRBJ2-4; the match to TRBD2 covers 8 bases. The ends lost 5 bases at V and 3 bases at J; junction bases unmatched: 12. Germline loops: CDR1 PRHDT, CDR2 FYEKMQ (reference sequence). The CDR3 has 17 residues. CDR3 nucleotide sequence: TGTGCCAGCAGCGAGAGCGGGGGCAGGCGGGGCAAAAACATTCAGTACTTC. Translating gives CASSESGGRRGKNIQYF.

This rearrangement joins TRBV5-1 to TRBJ1-1; D is unclear. This CDR3 comprises 13 residues. Trimming took 4 bases from V and 1 from J, leaving 8 bases between them. CDR1 SGHRS and CDR2 YFSETQ come from the germline V gene. In DNA, the CDR3 is TGCGCCAGCAGCGACGAGCGGAACACTGAAGCTTTCTTT. Its protein product is CASSDERNTEAFF.

This clone occurred a few times. The gene calls are TRBV15 and TRBJ2-3; D unclear. V was shortened by 0 bases and J by 2 bases, with 6 bases between the two germline ends. This CDR3 spans 14 amino acids. Germline-derived CDR1 and CDR2 are LNHNV and YYDKDF (reference sequence). CDR3 residues: CATSRDPYTDTQYF. The CDR3 DNA sequence: TGTGCCACCAGCAGAGATCCGTACACAGATACGCAGTATTTT. Together with reference TRBV15 and TRBJ2-3, the CDR3 gives the full variable domain: DAMVIQNPRYQVTQFGKPVTLSCSQTLNHNVMYWYQQKSSQAPKLLFHYYDKDFNNEADTPDNFQSRRPNTSFCFLDIRSPGLGDTAMYLCATSRDPYTDTQYFGPGTRLTVL.

The chain has TRBV5-1 and TRBJ2-1; tentative D call: TRBD1 (5 bases). V shed 3 bases and J shed 9 bases, with 19 bases lying between them. Looked up from germline, CDR1 is SGHRS and CDR2 is YFSETQ. The CDR3 spans 15 residues. In DNA, the CDR3 is TGCGCCAGCAGCTGGGGCCTTGGAACGGGTGCTGAGCAGTTCTTC. Its protein product is CASSWGLGTGAEQFF.

This clone was counted once. The chain has TRBV29-1 and TRBJ1-2; 8 positions match TRBD1. The germline V gene has CDR1 SQVTM and CDR2 ANQGSEA. Germline trimming cut 4 bases from V and 6 bases from J; bases unmatched to any gene: 10. The CDR3 covers 14 residues. The DNA of the CDR3 is TGCAGCGTTGGGACAGGGACGGGCAGGGATGGCTACACCTTC. Translating gives CSVGTGTGRDGYTF.

Notes on this clone: A read error may account for a junction end that differs from germline. The chain has TRBV5-4 and TRBJ2-2; 7 nucleotides align to TRBD1. Germline assignment: CDR1 SGHNT and CDR2 YYREEE (reference sequence). The CDR3 has 14 amino acids. CDR3: CAGSLPGGTGELFF. In DNA, the CDR3 is TGTGCCGGCAGCTTGCCAGGGGGCACCGGGGAGCTGTTTTTT.

V gene TRBV10-3 combines with J gene TRBJ2-5, with TRBD2 matching over 8 bases. Germline loops: CDR1 ENHRY, CDR2 SYGVKD. This CDR3 contains 14 residues. The V gene end was trimmed by 5 bases and the J gene end by 2 bases; junction bases not matched to a gene: 4. Here the CDR3 DNA reads TGTGCCATCAGTTCTGCGGGGGGACAAGAGACCCAGTACTTC. Translation: CAISSAGGQETQYF.

The chain joins TRBV6-1 to TRBJ2-1, with TRBD2 matching over 14 bases. CDR1 and CDR2 from the germline V gene are MNHNS and SASEGT. The CDR3 covers 15 residues. The trim removed 7 bases at V and 5 bases at J, leaving 4 bases unmatched. The CDR3: CASKGLAGVDNEQFF. CDR3 DNA: TGTGCCAGCAAGGGACTAGCGGGGGTCGACAATGAGCAGTTCTTC.